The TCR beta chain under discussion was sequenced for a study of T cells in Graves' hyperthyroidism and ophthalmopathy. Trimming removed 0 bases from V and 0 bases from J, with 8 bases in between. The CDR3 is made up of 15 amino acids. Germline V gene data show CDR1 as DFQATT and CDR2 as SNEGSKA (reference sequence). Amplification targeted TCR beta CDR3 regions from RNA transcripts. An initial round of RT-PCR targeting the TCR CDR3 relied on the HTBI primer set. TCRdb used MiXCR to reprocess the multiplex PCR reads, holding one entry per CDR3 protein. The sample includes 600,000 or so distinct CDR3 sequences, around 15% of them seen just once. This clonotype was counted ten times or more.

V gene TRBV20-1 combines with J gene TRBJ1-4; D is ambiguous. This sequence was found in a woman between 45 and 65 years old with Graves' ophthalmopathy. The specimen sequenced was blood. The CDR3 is CSARDMTATNEKLFF. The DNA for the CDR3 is TGCAGTGCTAGAGATATGACGGCAACTAATGAAAAACTGTTTTTT.